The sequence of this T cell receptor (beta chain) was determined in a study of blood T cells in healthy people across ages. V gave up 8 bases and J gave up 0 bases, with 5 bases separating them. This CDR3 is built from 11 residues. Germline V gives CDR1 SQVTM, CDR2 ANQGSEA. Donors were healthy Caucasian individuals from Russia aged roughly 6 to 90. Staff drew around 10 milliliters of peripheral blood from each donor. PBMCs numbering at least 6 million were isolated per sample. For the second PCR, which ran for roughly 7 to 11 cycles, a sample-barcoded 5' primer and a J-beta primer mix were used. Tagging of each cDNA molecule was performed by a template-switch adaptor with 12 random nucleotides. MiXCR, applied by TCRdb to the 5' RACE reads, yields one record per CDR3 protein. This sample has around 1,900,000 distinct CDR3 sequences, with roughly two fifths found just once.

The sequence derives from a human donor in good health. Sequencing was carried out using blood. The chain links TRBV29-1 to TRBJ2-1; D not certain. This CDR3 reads CSSRSYNEQFF. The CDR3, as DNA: TGCAGCTCCCGCTCCTACAATGAGCAGTTCTTC.